Below are 8 T cell receptor beta chains sequenced from a single sample in a study of blood T cell repertoires in COVID-19. The assay was immunoSEQ multiplex PCR, and TCRdb's table has in-frame clones only and misses some. The top ten hold roughly 10% of the sample, which has 200,000 to 300,000 clones, about 89% seen once. The material sequenced was PBMCs or T cells enriched from blood (not recorded which). The receptor source for this set is a man aged 35 to 55 who had recovered from COVID-19.

Regarding this clone: The same CDR3 also results from other DNA sequences found in this sample. The chain uses TRBV7-3 and TRBJ2-1; possible D gene TRBD2, 5 bases. Between the trimmed V and J ends, which lost 0 bases and 0 bases, there was a span of 9 bases. Germline CDR1 SGHTA, CDR2 FQGTGA. The CDR3 has 16 amino acids. The chain's CDR3 is CASSLTSVSSYNEQFF. CDR3 nucleotide sequence: TGTGCCAGCAGCTTAACTAGCGTTAGCTCCTACAATGAGCAGTTCTTC.

The genes are TRBV10-3 and TRBJ1-1; the D is unclear. CDR1 ENHRY and CDR2 SYGVKD come from the germline V gene. Trimming took 7 bases from V and 1 from J, leaving 13 bases between them. The CDR3 spans 14 residues. CDR3 protein: CAITEWETNTEAFF. The DNA of the CDR3 is TGTGCCATCACTGAATGGGAGACGAACACTGAAGCTTTCTTT.

V usage is TRBV5-1 and J usage is TRBJ2-1, with D possibly matching TRBD2 (6 bases). Germline V gene sequence: CDR1 SGHRS, CDR2 YFSETQ. The ends were cut back, 4 bases at V and 6 bases at J, with 11 bases in the middle. This CDR3 is 13 amino acids long. The CDR3 DNA reads as TGCGCCAGCAGCCGGGACTTAACCAATGAGCAGTTCTTC. Translating gives CASSRDLTNEQFF.

The V gene is TRBV7-3, the J gene TRBJ2-2; D possibly corresponds to TRBD1 (6 bases). CDR3 length equals 14 residues. Germline CDR1 and CDR2: SGHTA and FQGTGA. The V and J ends lost 6 bases and 3 bases respectively, with 11 bases between them. The CDR3 loop reads CASSKDRYTGELFF. CDR3 DNA sequence: TGTGCCAGCAGTAAGGACAGATACACCGGGGAGCTGTTTTTT.

The genes are TRBV6-5 and TRBJ2-2, with a tentative D call TRBD1 (6 bases). Germline CDR1 is MNHEY and CDR2 is SVGAGI. Trimming shortened V by 0 bases and J by 4 bases, and 12 bases separated the two germline ends. The CDR3 has 16 residues. CDR3 sequence: CASSYSSGDGTGELFF. The CDR3 region has the DNA TGTGCCAGCAGTTACTCGTCAGGGGACGGCACCGGGGAGCTGTTTTTT.

This clone was detected only once. The V call is TRBV7-3, the J call TRBJ1-1, with D unresolved. The length of the CDR3 is 14 residues. Looked up from germline, CDR1 is SGHTA and CDR2 is FQGTGA. Trimming stripped 1 base from V and 0 bases from J, with 6 bases between. The CDR3 sequence is CASSLNSMNTEAFF. The CDR3 DNA follows: TGTGCCAGCAGCTTAAACTCTATGAACACTGAAGCTTTCTTT.

The chain combines TRBV5-1 with TRBJ2-2; 9 positions match TRBD1. V lost 4 bases and J lost 7; bases outside the gene matches: 8. From germline, CDR1 is SGHRS and CDR2 YFSETQ. This CDR3 spans 15 amino acids. CDR3 DNA: TGCGCCAGCAGCCCAAACAGGGGGCGCGTCGGGGAGCTGTTTTTT. It yields the protein CASSPNRGRVGELFF.

The J gene is TRBJ1-2, the V gene TRBV25-1; 8 bases match TRBD1. V shed 4 bases and J 8 bases; nucleotides not matched to a gene: 6. Germline V CDR1 and CDR2: MGHDK, SYGVNS. The length of the CDR3 is 13 residues. Here the CDR3 reads CASSVGQGFGYTF. In DNA form, the CDR3 reads TGTGCCAGCAGTGTCGGACAGGGCTTCGGCTACACCTTC.